Presented here are 21 T cell receptor beta chains from one specimen sequenced in a study of cytomegalovirus exposure and HLA in healthy donors. 60 Vbeta and 13 Jbeta primers were used in PCR. Using immunoSEQ multiplex PCR, the repertoire was profiled, and TCRdb retains in-frame clones only, with some absent. The sample holds about 85,000 clones, 80% seen once. What was sequenced was PBMCs. The receptor source for this set is a woman aged 45 to 65 in good health and CMV-seropositive.

This clone is a singleton in its sample. This chain joins TRBV7-8 and TRBJ1-2, with D maybe TRBD1 (6 bases). The CDR3 is 13 amino acids. Trimming left V 5 bases short and J 8 bases short, with 15 bases between. Germline V CDR1 and CDR2: SGHVS, FQNEAQ. The CDR3 spells CASSETGPRGYTF. CDR3 sequence (DNA): TGTGCCAGCAGCGAAACAGGGCCGCGAGGCTACACCTTC.

This clone was found once. The chain is built from TRBV14 and TRBJ1-1; D not resolved. Between the trimmed V and J ends, which lost 1 base and 1 base, there was a span of 7 bases. This CDR3 is built from 14 residues. Germline V gene sequence: CDR1 SGHDN, CDR2 FVKESK. The CDR3 loop is CASSQGRRNTEAFF. CDR3 nucleotides: TGTGCCAGCAGCCAAGGGCGGAGGAACACTGAAGCTTTCTTT. Complete variable domain (other parts from reference TRBV14 and TRBJ1-1): EAGVTQFPSHSVIEKGQTVTLRCDPISGHDNLYWYRRVMGKEIKFLLHFVKESKQDESGMPNNRFLAERTGGTYSTLKVQPAELEDSGVYFCASSQGRRNTEAFFGQGTRLTVV.

This rearrangement joins TRBV6-5 to TRBJ1-3; unclear D gene. The CDR3 sequence is 15 residues long. With 0 bases removed from V and 8 bases from J, the gap between germline ends came to 14 bases. Germline V gives CDR1 MNHEY, CDR2 SVGAGI. CDR3 sequence: CASSYSTGSGYTIYF. The CDR3 region has the DNA TGTGCCAGCAGTTACTCGACGGGTTCGGGGTACACCATATATTTT.

The sample holds a few counts of this clone. The chain links TRBV7-9 to TRBJ2-2; 7 bases agree with TRBD1. This CDR3 comprises 16 residues. In germline, CDR1 is SEHNR, CDR2 FQNEAQ (reference sequence). V lost 5 bases, J lost 1 base, and 7 bases stayed unmatched. The CDR3 region is CASSPRGTENTGELFF. CDR3 bases: TGTGCCAGCAGCCCCAGAGGGACAGAGAACACCGGGGAGCTGTTTTTT.

The chain recombines TRBV2 with TRBJ1-2; TRBD1 aligns across 10 bases. The CDR3 runs 16 residues. Germline V gene data show CDR1 as SNHLY and CDR2 as FYNNEI. Trimming removed 5 bases from V and 4 bases from J; junction bases left unmatched: 10. In DNA, the CDR3 is TGTGCCAGCAGTCCAGTGGTGGACAGGGGGACCTATGGCTACACCTTC. Amino acid sequence: CASSPVVDRGTYGYTF.

The chain joins TRBV7-3 to TRBJ1-2; the D is unclear. With 5 bases removed from V and 4 bases from J, the gap between germline ends came to 17 bases. Germline CDR1 SGHTA, CDR2 FQGTGA. This CDR3 is 15 amino acids long. CDR3 coding DNA: TGTGCCAGCAGCCCTACGCCGGAGGGCACCTATGGCTACACCTTC. Protein sequence: CASSPTPEGTYGYTF.

The count of this clone is one. V usage is TRBV29-1 and J usage is TRBJ1-2, with TRBD1 matching over 10 bases. V was pared by 1 base and J by 3 bases, with 2 bases of the junction left unmatched. Germline V gene sequence: CDR1 SQVTM, CDR2 ANQGSEA. This CDR3 is 14 amino acids long. The CDR3 is CSVEGGTGDYGYTF. In DNA form, the CDR3 reads TGCAGCGTTGAAGGGGGGACAGGGGACTATGGCTACACCTTC.

A single count supports this clone. V and J are TRBV7-3 and TRBJ2-1; 10 nucleotides align to TRBD2. Germline trimming cut 2 bases from V and 10 bases from J; bases unmatched to any gene: 14. The CDR3 is 17 residues long. Per germline, CDR1 SGHTA and CDR2 FQGTGA. CDR3 nucleotides: TGTGCCAGCAGCTTAGATGGACGTTGGACTAGCGGCGCAGAGCAGTTCTTC. Residues: CASSLDGRWTSGAEQFF.

V and J are TRBV2 and TRBJ1-1; D is undetermined. The length of the CDR3 is 12 residues. V lost 6 bases to trimming and J lost 0 bases, with 5 bases between them. The germline CDR1 and CDR2 sequences are SNHLY and FYNNEI. DNA of the CDR3: TGTGCCAGCAGCGAGGTGAACACTGAAGCTTTCTTT. It encodes CASSEVNTEAFF.

The chain is built from TRBV27 and TRBJ2-2; D call uncertain. Trimming pared 3 bases from V and 2 bases from J, leaving 10 bases between. CDR1 and CDR2 from the germline V gene are MNHEY and SMNVEV (reference sequence). CDR3 size: 15 residues. This CDR3 reads CASSLTTKNTGELFF. The CDR3 nucleotides read TGTGCCAGCAGTTTGACGACAAAAAACACCGGGGAGCTGTTTTTT.

As concerns this clone: The same CDR3 can be traced to other DNA sequences in this sample. The chain has TRBV2 and TRBJ2-3; D perhaps matches TRBD2 (6 bases). The CDR3 loop spans 14 amino acids. Germline-derived CDR1 and CDR2 are SNHLY and FYNNEI. V lost 5 bases and J 2 bases, leaving 11 bases between the germline ends. The CDR3 protein is CASSRDSSTDTQYF. CDR3 nucleotides: TGTGCCAGCAGTCGGGACTCCTCCACAGATACGCAGTATTTT. Combining the CDR3 with reference TRBV2 and TRBJ2-3 gives the whole variable domain EPEVTQTPSHQVTQMGQEVILRCVPISNHLYFYWYRQILGQKVEFLVSFYNNEISEKSEIFDDQFSVERPDGSNFTLKIRSTKLEDSAMYFCASSRDSSTDTQYFGPGTRLTVL.

This chain uses TRBV5-1 with TRBJ2-7, with TRBD1 identical over 8 bases. The CDR3 consists of 13 residues. CDR1 and CDR2 from the germline V gene are SGHRS and YFSETQ. With V trimmed by 6 bases and J by 7 bases, 9 bases remained unmatched. The DNA of the CDR3 is TGCGCCAGCACACTGGACAGGGAGAAAGAGCAGTACTTC. Translation: CASTLDREKEQYF. Using reference TRBV5-1 and TRBJ2-7 for the parts outside the CDR3, the full variable domain is KAGVTQTPRYLIKTRGQQVTLSCSPISGHRSVSWYQQTPGQGLQFLFEYFSETQRNKGNFPGRFSGRQFSNSRSEMNVSTLELGDSALYLCASTLDREKEQYFGPGTRLTVT.

V is TRBV7-3 and J is TRBJ2-5, with TRBD2 matching 10 bases. Unmatched junction bases numbered 10, after V lost 4 bases and J lost 5 bases. This CDR3 is 16 amino acids long. Germline values: CDR1 SGHTA, CDR2 FQGTGA. The chain's CDR3 is CASSSTLGLAMETQYF. The CDR3 nucleotides are TGTGCCAGCAGCTCGACTTTGGGACTAGCGATGGAGACCCAGTACTTC.

V gene TRBV9 combines with J gene TRBJ2-2, with 9 positions matching TRBD1. This CDR3 region has 17 residues. CDR1 is SGDLS, CDR2 YYNGEE, per germline. Trimming removed 3 bases from V and 1 base from J; junction bases left unmatched: 7. The CDR3 nucleotides read TGTGCCAGCAGCGACGGGACAGGGTATCGGAACACCGGGGAGCTGTTTTTT. Encoded protein: CASSDGTGYRNTGELFF. The full variable domain, rest sourced from reference TRBV9 and TRBJ2-2, is DSGVTQTPKHLITATGQRVTLRCSPRSGDLSVYWYQQSLDQGLQFLIQYYNGEERAKGNILERFSAQQFPDLHSELNLSSLELGDSALYFCASSDGTGYRNTGELFFGEGSRLTVL.

The J gene is TRBJ1-5, the V gene TRBV6-1, with D possibly being TRBD1 (6 bases). Germline V gives CDR1 MNHNS, CDR2 SASEGT. Trimming left V 6 bases short and J 5 bases short, with 11 bases between. This CDR3 has 13 amino acids. The CDR3 protein is CASSTQGDQPQHF. The CDR3 nucleotides read TGTGCCAGCAGCACACAGGGTGATCAGCCCCAGCATTTT.

There are a few counts of this clone. V usage is TRBV7-9 and J usage is TRBJ1-1; a weak D match, TRBD1 (6 bases). CDR3 length equals 16 residues. Germline CDR1 is SEHNR and CDR2 is FQNEAQ (reference sequence). Trimming pared 2 bases from V and 4 bases from J, leaving 17 bases between. The chain's CDR3 is CASSLTGLGAGTEAFF. The CDR3 bases are TGTGCCAGCAGCTTAACAGGGCTGGGGGCTGGCACTGAAGCTTTCTTT.

The J gene is TRBJ2-1, the V gene TRBV2, with 13 bases identical to TRBD2. Trimming removed 4 bases from V and 2 bases from J; junction bases left unmatched: 2. Germline V CDR1 and CDR2: SNHLY, FYNNEI. This CDR3 spans 16 amino acids. CDR3 DNA sequence: TGTGCCAGCAGTGGACTAGCGGGGGGCGCCTACAATGAGCAGTTCTTC. Its protein product is CASSGLAGGAYNEQFF.

This clone was recorded a few times. The chain recombines TRBV6-1 with TRBJ2-1; 8 nucleotides match TRBD1. Trimming at V came to 7 bases and at J to 3 bases, leaving 5 bases not matched to a gene. The CDR3 is made up of 14 amino acids. Germline V lookup: CDR1 MNHNS, CDR2 SASEGT. The CDR3 loop reads CASMGQVYYNEQFF. CDR3 DNA sequence: TGTGCCAGCATGGGACAGGTTTACTACAATGAGCAGTTCTTC.

This chain joins TRBV5-1 and TRBJ2-1; D is possibly TRBD2 (6 bases). This CDR3 region has 17 residues. Germline lookup yields CDR1 SGHRS and CDR2 YFSETQ. V shed 0 bases and J shed 0 bases, with 13 bases lying between them. In DNA, the CDR3 is TGCGCCAGCAGCTTGGTACGTGCGGGGCGCTCCTACAATGAGCAGTTCTTC. Encoded protein: CASSLVRAGRSYNEQFF.

This chain connects TRBV10-3 to TRBJ1-2; 10 bases are shared with TRBD1. The CDR3 sequence is 15 residues long. V was clipped by 2 bases and J by 4 bases; unmatched bases: 4. Per the germline V gene, CDR1 is ENHRY and CDR2 is SYGVKD. This chain's CDR3 is CAISETRDRGYGYTF. The CDR3 region has the DNA TGTGCCATCAGTGAGACCCGGGACAGGGGCTATGGCTACACCTTC.

A few counts support this clone. The genes are TRBV6-1 and TRBJ2-3; a possible D gene is TRBD2 (5 bases). CDR1 and CDR2 from the germline V gene are MNHNS and SASEGT. CDR3 length: 15 amino acids. The V end lost 2 bases, the J end lost 6 bases, and 15 bases lay between the germline ends. The CDR3 sequence: CASSEILRVRDTQYF. Written as DNA, the CDR3 is TGTGCCAGCAGTGAAATATTGAGGGTGCGGGATACGCAGTATTTT.